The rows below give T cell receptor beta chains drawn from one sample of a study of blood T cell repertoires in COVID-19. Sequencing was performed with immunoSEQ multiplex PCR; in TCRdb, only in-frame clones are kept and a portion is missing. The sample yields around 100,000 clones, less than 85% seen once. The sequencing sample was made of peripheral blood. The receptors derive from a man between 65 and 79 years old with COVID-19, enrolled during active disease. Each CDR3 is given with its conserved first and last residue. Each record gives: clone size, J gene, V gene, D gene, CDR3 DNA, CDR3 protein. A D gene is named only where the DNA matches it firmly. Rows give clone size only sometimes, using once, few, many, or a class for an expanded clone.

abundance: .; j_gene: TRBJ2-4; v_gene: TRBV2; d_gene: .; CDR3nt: TGTGCCAGCAAGGGGGATTCGAACATTCAGTACTTC; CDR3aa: CASKGDSNIQYF
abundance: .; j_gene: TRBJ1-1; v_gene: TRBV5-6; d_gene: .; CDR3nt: TGTGCCAGCAGCTTGGACAGAAACACTGAAGCTTTCTTT; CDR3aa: CASSLDRNTEAFF
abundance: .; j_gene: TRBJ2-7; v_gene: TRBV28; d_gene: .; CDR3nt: TGTGCCAGCAGTTTCTACGGAGGGTACTACGAGCAGTACTTC; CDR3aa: CASSFYGGYYEQYF
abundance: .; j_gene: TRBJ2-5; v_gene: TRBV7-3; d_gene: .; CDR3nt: TGTGCCAGCAGCTTAAACCACGTCCCGGGGACCCAGTACTTC; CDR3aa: CASSLNHVPGTQYF
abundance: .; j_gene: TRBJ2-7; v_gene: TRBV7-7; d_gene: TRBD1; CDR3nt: TGTGCTAGCAGCCTACGACAGGGCCCCTACGAGCAGTACTTC; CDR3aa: CASSLRQGPYEQYF
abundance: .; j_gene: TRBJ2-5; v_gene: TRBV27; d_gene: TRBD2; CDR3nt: TGTGCCAGCAGTTTCCCCGGGAGGGAAGAGACCCAGTACTTC; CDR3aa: CASSFPGREETQYF
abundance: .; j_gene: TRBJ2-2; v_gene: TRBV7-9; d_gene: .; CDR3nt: TGTGCCAGCAGCTTACCTGTATTCACCGGGGAGCTGTTTTTT; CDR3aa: CASSLPVFTGELFF
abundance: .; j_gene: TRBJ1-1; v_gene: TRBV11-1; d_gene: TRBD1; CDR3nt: TGTGCCAGCAGCTTTCGACAGGGGGCGGGGAACACTGAAGCTTTCTTT; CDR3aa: CASSFRQGAGNTEAFF
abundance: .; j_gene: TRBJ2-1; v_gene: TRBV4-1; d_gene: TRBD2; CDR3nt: TGCGCCAGCAGCCAAGGGGCGGGAGGGCCCAATGAGCAGTTCTTC; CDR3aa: CASSQGAGGPNEQFF
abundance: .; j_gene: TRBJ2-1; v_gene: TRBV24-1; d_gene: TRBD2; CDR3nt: TGTGCCACCAGTGTAAGCTACCGGACTAGCGGGTACAATGAGCAGTTCTTC; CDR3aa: CATSVSYRTSGYNEQFF
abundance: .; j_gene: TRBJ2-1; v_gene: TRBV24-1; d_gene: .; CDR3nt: TGTGCCACCAGTGATAGGGGGGGCAGATATGAGCAGTTCTTC; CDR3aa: CATSDRGGRYEQFF
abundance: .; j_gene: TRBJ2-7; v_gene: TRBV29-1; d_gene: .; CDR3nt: TGCAGCGTTGAAGAGGCTGAGCAGTACTTC; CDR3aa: CSVEEAEQYF
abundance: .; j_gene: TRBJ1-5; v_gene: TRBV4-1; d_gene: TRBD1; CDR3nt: TGCGCCAGCAGCCAAGAGGGGCAGGGGGATCAGCCCCAGCATTTT; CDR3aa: CASSQEGQGDQPQHF
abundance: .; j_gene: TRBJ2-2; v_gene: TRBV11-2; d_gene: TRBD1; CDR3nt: TGTGCCAGCAGTTCGGGACCCCAGGGGGTCGGGGAGCTGTTTTTT; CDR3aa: CASSSGPQGVGELFF
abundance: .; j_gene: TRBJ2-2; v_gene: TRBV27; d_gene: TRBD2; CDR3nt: TGTGCCAGCAGGCGGGGGGGGGCCCCCGGGGAGCTGTTTTTT; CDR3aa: CASRRGGAPGELFF
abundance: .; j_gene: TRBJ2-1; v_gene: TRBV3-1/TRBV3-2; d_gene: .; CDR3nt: TGTGCCAGCAGCCCGACCGAAACTTCTAGCGAGTCCTACAATGAGCAGTTCTTC; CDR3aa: CASSPTETSSESYNEQFF
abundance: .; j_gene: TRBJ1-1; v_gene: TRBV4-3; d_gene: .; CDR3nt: TGCGCCAGCAGCCAAGAGAGGGCGATAAACACTGAAGCTTTCTTT; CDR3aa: CASSQERAINTEAFF
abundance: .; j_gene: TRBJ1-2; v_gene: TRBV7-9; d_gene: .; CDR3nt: TGTGCCAGCAGCTTAGGGGGGCAACTCTATGGCTACACCTTC; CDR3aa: CASSLGGQLYGYTF
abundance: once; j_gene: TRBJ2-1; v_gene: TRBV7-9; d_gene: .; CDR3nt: TGTGCCAGCTTACAGGATTACAATGAGCAGTTCTTC; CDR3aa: CASLQDYNEQFF
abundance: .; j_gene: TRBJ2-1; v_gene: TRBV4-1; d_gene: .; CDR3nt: TGCGCCAGCAGCCGAAGATGGGAGGAGGAGGGCTTGGCCAATGAGCAGTTCTTC; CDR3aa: CASSRRWEEEGLANEQFF
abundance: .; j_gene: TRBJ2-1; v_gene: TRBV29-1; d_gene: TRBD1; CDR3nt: TGCAGCGCCGACCCGGACAGGGTCAATGAGCAGTTCTTC; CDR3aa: CSADPDRVNEQFF
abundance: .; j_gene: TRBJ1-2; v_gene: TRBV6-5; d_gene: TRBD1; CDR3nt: TGTGCCCGCAGTATACAGGGGGGGGGTCTAGGCTACACCTTC; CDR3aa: CARSIQGGGLGYTF
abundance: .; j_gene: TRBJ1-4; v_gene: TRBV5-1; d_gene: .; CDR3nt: TGCGCCAGCAGCTGGTTAGGGCAGGGAAGTCGCACTAATGAAAAACTGTTTTTT; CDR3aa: CASSWLGQGSRTNEKLFF
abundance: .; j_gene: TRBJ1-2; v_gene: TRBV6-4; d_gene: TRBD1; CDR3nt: TGTGCCAGCAGAGAAAGGACAGGCCCAAACTATGGCTACACCTTC; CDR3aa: CASRERTGPNYGYTF
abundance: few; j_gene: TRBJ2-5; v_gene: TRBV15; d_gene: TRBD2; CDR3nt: TGTGCCACTGCGACTAGCTCGTCGGGTCTCGAGACCCAGTACTTC; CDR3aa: CATATSSSGLETQYF
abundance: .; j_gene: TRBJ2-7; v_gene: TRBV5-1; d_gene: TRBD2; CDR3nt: TGCGCCAGCAGCTTGGAGGGACTAGCCTCCTACGAGCAGTACTTC; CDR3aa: CASSLEGLASYEQYF
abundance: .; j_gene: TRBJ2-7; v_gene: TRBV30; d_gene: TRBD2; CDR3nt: TGTGCCTGGGAAAGCGGGAGCGGTTACGAGCAGTACTTC; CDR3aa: CAWESGSGYEQYF
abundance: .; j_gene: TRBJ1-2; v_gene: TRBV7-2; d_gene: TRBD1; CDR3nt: TGTGCCAGCAGCTGGACAGGGGGCGCTGGCTACACCTTC; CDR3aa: CASSWTGGAGYTF
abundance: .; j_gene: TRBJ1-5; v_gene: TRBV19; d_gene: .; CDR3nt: TGTGCCAGTAGTTCACGCCCCCGGGGCAATCAGCCCCAGCATTTT; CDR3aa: CASSSRPRGNQPQHF
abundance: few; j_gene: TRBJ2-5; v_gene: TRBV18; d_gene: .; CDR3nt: TGTGCCAGCTCACCTTTGACAGGAGTACAGTCCAAAGAGACCCAGTACTTC; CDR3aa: CASSPLTGVQSKETQYF
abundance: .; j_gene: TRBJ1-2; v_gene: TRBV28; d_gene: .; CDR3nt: TGTGCCAGCAGTGAGGCCTATGGCTACACCTTC; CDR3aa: CASSEAYGYTF
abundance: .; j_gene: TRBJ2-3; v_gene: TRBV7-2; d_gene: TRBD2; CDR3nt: TGTGCCAGCAGCTTAGCGGGAGGGCACGGAAATACGCAGTATTTT; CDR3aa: CASSLAGGHGNTQYF
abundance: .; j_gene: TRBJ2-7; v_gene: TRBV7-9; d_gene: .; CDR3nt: TGTGCCAGCAGCTTAGGGGCAGGGGCCCTGATAAGGCAGTACTTC; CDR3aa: CASSLGAGALIRQYF
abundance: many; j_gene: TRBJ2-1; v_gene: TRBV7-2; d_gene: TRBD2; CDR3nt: TGTGCCAGCAGCTTCCTCGGGGGGGCTAGCGGTTACAATGAGCAGTTCTTC; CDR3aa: CASSFLGGASGYNEQFF
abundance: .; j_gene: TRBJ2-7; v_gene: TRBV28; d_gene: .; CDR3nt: TGTGCCAGCAGTTCGCTGACTGAGACCTCCTACGAGCAGTACTTC; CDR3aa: CASSSLTETSYEQYF
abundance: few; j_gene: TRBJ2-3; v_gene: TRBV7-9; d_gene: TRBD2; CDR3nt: TGTGCCAGCAGCTCTCTAGCGGGCGAAAGCACAGATACGCAGTATTTT; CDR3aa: CASSSLAGESTDTQYF
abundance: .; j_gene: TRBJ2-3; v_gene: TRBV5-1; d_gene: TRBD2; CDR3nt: TGCGCCAGCAAGGCCAGCGGGGCAGATACGCAGTATTTT; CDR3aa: CASKASGADTQYF
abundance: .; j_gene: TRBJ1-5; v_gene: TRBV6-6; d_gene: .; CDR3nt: TGTGCCAGCAGTTTTAGGGGAGGGGCTAGCAATCAGCCCCAGCATTTT; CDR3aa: CASSFRGGASNQPQHF
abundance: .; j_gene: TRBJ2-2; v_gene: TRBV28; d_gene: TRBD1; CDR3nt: TGTGCCAGCAGTTTATTGCAAACCAGAAACAGGGGGGAGACCGGGGAGCTGTTTTTT; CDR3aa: CASSLLQTRNRGETGELFF
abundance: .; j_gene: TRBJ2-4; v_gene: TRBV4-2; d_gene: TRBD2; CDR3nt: TGTGCCAGCAGCCAAGGAGGCGGGAGGCCGATTCTAGCCAAAAACATTCAGTACTTC; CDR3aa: CASSQGGGRPILAKNIQYF
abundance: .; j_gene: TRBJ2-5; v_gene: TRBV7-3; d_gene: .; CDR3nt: TGTGCCAGCAGCTTAACGTATCCGGAGGGGTCGGGAGAGACCCAGTACTTC; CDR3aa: CASSLTYPEGSGETQYF
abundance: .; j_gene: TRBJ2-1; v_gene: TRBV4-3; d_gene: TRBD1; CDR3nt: TGCGCCAGCAGCCCCGGGACAGGGGGCGGGGATGAGCAGTTCTTC; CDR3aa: CASSPGTGGGDEQFF
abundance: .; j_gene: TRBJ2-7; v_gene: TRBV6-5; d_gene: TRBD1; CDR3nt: TGTGCCAGCAGGGGGACAGGGGACTACGAGCAGTACTTC; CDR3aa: CASRGTGDYEQYF
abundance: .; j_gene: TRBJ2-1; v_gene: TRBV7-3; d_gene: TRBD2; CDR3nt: TGTGCCAGCAGCTCCTTAGCGGGAGCGGGTGAGCAGTTCTTC; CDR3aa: CASSSLAGAGEQFF
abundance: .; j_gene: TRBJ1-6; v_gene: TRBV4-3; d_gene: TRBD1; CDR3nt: TGCGCCAGCAGCCAGGGATCACAGGGGTTCTATAATTCACCCCTCCACTTT; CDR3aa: CASSQGSQGFYNSPLHF
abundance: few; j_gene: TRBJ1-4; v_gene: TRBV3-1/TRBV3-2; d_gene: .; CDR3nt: TGTGCCAGCAGCCAAGATAATGTGGGAGGGGCTAAACTGTTTTTT; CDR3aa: CASSQDNVGGAKLFF
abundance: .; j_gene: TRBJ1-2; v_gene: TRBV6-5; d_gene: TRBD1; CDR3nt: TGTGCCAGCACCGTGGACAGGGAAGGCGGCTACACCTTC; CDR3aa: CASTVDREGGYTF
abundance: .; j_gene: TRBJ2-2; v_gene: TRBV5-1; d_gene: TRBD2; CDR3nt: TGCGCCAGCAGCTTGGGAAGCGGGAGCGCCACCGGGGAGCTGTTTTTT; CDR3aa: CASSLGSGSATGELFF
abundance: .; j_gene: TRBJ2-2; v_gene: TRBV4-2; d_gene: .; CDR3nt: TGTGCCAGCAGCCAAGATGTCTCAGGGGGGCCCGGGGAGCTGTTTTTT; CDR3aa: CASSQDVSGGPGELFF
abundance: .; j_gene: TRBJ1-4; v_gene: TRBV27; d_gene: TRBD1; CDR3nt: TGTGCCAGCAGTCAGGGGACAGGGGTTGAAAAACTGTTTTTT; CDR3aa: CASSQGTGVEKLFF
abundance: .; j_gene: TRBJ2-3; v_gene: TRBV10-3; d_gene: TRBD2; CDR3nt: TGTGCCATCACGACGTCGAGGCAGGGAGGGGATACGCAGTATTTT; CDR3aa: CAITTSRQGGDTQYF
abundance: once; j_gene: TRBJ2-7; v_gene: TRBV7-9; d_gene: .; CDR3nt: TGTGCCAGCACCCAAAGCCGAGGGCGGACCCCCTCCTACGAGCAGTACTTC; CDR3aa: CASTQSRGRTPSYEQYF
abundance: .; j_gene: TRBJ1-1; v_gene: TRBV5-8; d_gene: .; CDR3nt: TGTGCCAGCAGCCTAAGTTGGGGAGTCACTGAAGCTTTCTTT; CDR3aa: CASSLSWGVTEAFF
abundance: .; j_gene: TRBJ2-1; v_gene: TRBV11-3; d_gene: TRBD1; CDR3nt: TGTGCCAGCAGCTTCTCGCCGGGACAGGGTGATGAGCAGTTCTTC; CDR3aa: CASSFSPGQGDEQFF